This paragraph reports one T cell receptor beta chain. The CDR3 spans 16 residues. Germline lookup yields CDR1 SGHAT and CDR2 FQNNGV. V was cut by 2 bases and J by 0 bases, with 11 bases left in between. Original data processing: Scientists estimated how many nucleated cells there were by amplifying reference gene primers. Profiling relied on immunoSEQ multiplex PCR, and the TCRdb table lists in-frame clones only, not all of them. V and J calls plus clone size are reproduced from that table; the DNA served to infer D and trimming. This table has some 100,000 clones, about nine tenths appearing once. This sample was included in a study of blood T cell repertoires in COVID-19.

The chain combines TRBV11-2 with TRBJ2-1; D is undetermined. The sequenced sample consisted of peripheral blood. The source is a human donor in a cohort sampled during active COVID-19. CDR3 DNA sequence: TGTGCCAGCAGCTTATATACGCAGCGCTCCTACAATGAGCAGTTCTTC. Protein sequence: CASSLYTQRSYNEQFF.